Sequencing of this T cell receptor beta chain was carried out in a study of T cell changes during pregnancy in multiple sclerosis. Repertoires were generated with immunoSEQ multiplex PCR, while TCRdb's copy carries only in-frame clones and drops some. The sample consists of roughly 57,000 clones, roughly nine tenths of them appearing once. Germline values: CDR1 SEHNR, CDR2 FQNEAQ (reference sequence). The CDR3 extends over 15 amino acids. Trimming pared 4 bases from V and 1 base from J, leaving 13 bases between. The TCR originated in a female donor with multiple sclerosis, enrolled in a pregnancy study. Source: peripheral blood, taken in the first trimester of pregnancy. This chain joins TRBV7-9 and TRBJ1-1; D possibly corresponds to TRBD1 (5 bases). CDR3 sequence: CASSSTNGGNTEAFF. CDR3 in DNA: TGTGCCAGCAGCTCGACGAACGGGGGGAACACTGAAGCTTTCTTT. Filled out from reference TRBV7-9 and TRBJ1-1, the complete variable domain reads DTGVSQNPRHKITKRGQNVTFRCDPISEHNRLYWYRQTLGQGPEFLTYFQNEAQLEKSRLLSDRFSAERPKGSFSTLEIQRTEQGDSAMYLCASSSTNGGNTEAFFGQGTRLTVV.